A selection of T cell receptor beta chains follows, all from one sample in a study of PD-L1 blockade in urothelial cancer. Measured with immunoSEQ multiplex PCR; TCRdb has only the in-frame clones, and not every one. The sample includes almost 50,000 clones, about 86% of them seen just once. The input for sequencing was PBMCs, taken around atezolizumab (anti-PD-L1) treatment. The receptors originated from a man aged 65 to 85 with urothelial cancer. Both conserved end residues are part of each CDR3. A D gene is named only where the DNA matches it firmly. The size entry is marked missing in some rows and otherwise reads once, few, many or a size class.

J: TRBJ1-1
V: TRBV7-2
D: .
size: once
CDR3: CASSRGWEGNTEAFF
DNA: TGTGCCAGCAGCCGAGGGTGGGAAGGGAACACTGAAGCTTTCTTT

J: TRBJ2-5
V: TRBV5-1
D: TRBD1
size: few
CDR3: CASSLRDRRQETQYF
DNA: TGCGCCAGCAGCTTGAGGGACAGGAGACAAGAGACCCAGTACTTC

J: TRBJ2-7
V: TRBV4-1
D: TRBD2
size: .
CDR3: CASSQGHGLAGNEQYF
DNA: TGCGCCAGCAGCCAAGGGCACGGACTAGCGGGAAACGAGCAGTACTTC

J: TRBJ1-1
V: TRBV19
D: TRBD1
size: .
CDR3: CASSDRARTEAFF
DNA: TGTGCCAGTAGTGACAGGGCAAGGACTGAAGCTTTCTTT

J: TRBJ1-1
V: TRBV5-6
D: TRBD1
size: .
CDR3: CASSSPWTGLNTEAFF
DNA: TGTGCCAGCAGCTCTCCTTGGACAGGGTTGAACACTGAAGCTTTCTTT

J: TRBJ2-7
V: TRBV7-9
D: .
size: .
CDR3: CASSPRTGFGTEQYF
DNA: TGTGCCAGCAGCCCACGTACAGGGTTTGGTACCGAGCAGTACTTC

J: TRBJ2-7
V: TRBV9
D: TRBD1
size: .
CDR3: CASSVASEVGTGSYEQYF
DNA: TGTGCCAGCAGCGTAGCTTCAGAGGTAGGGACAGGGTCCTACGAGCAGTACTTC

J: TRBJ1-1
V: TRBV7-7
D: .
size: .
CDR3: CASSVKEDTEAFF
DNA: TGTGCCAGCTCCGTGAAGGAGGACACTGAAGCTTTCTTT

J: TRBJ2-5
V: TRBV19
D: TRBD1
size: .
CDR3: CASSIGDRGQTQYF
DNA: TGTGCCAGTAGTATAGGGGACAGGGGACAGACCCAGTACTTC

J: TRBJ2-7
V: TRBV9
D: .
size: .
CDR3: CASSPAGVREQYF
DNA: TGTGCCAGCAGCCCCGCTGGAGTGAGGGAGCAGTACTTC

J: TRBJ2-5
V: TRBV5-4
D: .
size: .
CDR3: CASSLNSVETQYF
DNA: TGTGCCAGCAGCTTGAACAGTGTAGAGACCCAGTACTTC

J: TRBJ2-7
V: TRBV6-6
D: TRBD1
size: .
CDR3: CASSYLTGGTEQYF
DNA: TGTGCCAGCAGTTACTTGACAGGGGGGACCGAGCAGTACTTC

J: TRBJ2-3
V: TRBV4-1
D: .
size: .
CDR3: CASSPLGSLPSTDTQYF
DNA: TGCGCCAGCAGCCCCCTTGGGAGCCTGCCTAGCACAGATACGCAGTATTTT

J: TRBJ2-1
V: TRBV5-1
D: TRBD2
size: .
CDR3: CASSGSGGPIGEQFF
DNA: TGCGCCAGCAGTGGGTCGGGGGGGCCTATCGGTGAGCAGTTCTTC

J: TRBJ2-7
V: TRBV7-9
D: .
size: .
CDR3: CASSLQGTLYEQYF
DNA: TGTGCCAGCAGCTTGCAGGGGACACTCTACGAGCAGTACTTC

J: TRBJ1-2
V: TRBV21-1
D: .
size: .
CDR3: CASSKEGGQGARDYGYTF
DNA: TGTGCCAGCAGCAAAGAAGGTGGACAGGGGGCGCGTGACTATGGCTACACCTTC

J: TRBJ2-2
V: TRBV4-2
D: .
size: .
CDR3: CASSQDRGREAGELFF
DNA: TGTGCCAGCAGCCAAGATAGGGGAAGGGAAGCCGGGGAGCTGTTTTTT

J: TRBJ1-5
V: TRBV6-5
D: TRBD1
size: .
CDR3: CASGTDRYQPQHF
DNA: TGTGCCAGCGGGACAGACCGGTATCAGCCCCAGCATTTT

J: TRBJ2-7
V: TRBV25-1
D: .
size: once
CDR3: CASSEAEGFREQYF
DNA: TGTGCCAGCAGTGAAGCGGAGGGATTTCGTGAGCAGTACTTC

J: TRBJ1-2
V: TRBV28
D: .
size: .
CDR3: CASTSRGRWGYTF
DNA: TGTGCCAGCACATCGCGGGGTCGTTGGGGCTACACCTTC

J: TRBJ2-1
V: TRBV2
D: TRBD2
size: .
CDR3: CASRASSGSSEQFF
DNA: TGTGCCAGCAGGGCCTCTAGCGGGAGCTCTGAGCAGTTCTTC

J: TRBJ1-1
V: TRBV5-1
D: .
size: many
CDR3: CASSSTVRNTEAFF
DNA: TGCGCCAGCAGCTCCACGGTACGAAACACTGAAGCTTTCTTT